This is a list of T cell receptor beta chains from one sample in a study of T cells expressing NK-cell markers. After re-calling the 5' RACE reads, TCRdb lists one entry per CDR3 protein, DNA absent. The sample has around 470,000 distinct CDR3 sequences. Sample: blood T cells: a sorted CD56 or NKG2C T cell subset, CD4+ or CD8+ T cells, or bulk PBMC T cells (not recorded which). All receptors come from a woman aged 45-59 years in good health. CDR3s include the opening cysteine and the closing phenylalanine or tryptophan.

v_gene: TRBV5-1; j_gene: TRBJ1-6; CDR3aa: CASKWDQINSPLHF
v_gene: TRBV12-3/TRBV12-4; j_gene: TRBJ2-1; CDR3aa: CASSLVRTYYNEQFF
v_gene: TRBV14; j_gene: TRBJ2-7; CDR3aa: CASSPRPLAYEQYF
v_gene: TRBV6-5; j_gene: TRBJ1-1; CDR3aa: CASSYQTGGLGTEAFF
v_gene: TRBV2; j_gene: TRBJ2-1; CDR3aa: CASKGLAGPGNEQFF
v_gene: TRBV12-3/TRBV12-4; j_gene: TRBJ2-3; CDR3aa: CACKGSGLAQDTQYF
v_gene: TRBV27; j_gene: TRBJ2-3; CDR3aa: CASSSLSHRRLGTDTQYF
v_gene: TRBV7-9; j_gene: TRBJ1-2; CDR3aa: CASSLGGARVAGYTF
v_gene: TRBV9; j_gene: TRBJ2-1; CDR3aa: CASSVEGNEQFF
v_gene: TRBV7-9; j_gene: TRBJ1-1; CDR3aa: CASRKSGGLTEAFF
v_gene: TRBV12-3/TRBV12-4; j_gene: TRBJ1-2; CDR3aa: CASSPSRAFYGYTF
v_gene: TRBV29-1; j_gene: TRBJ2-1; CDR3aa: CSVKSGWNEQFF
v_gene: TRBV12-3/TRBV12-4; j_gene: TRBJ2-1; CDR3aa: CASTLLGTSGMNEQFF
v_gene: TRBV11-2; j_gene: TRBJ2-3; CDR3aa: CASSSVGGTIPQYF
v_gene: TRBV4-1; j_gene: TRBJ1-4; CDR3aa: CASSQVGGAVANEKLFF
v_gene: TRBV12-3/TRBV12-4; j_gene: TRBJ1-2; CDR3aa: CATRGLQGYTF
v_gene: TRBV27; j_gene: TRBJ2-6; CDR3aa: CASSFQGAISGANVLTF
v_gene: TRBV27; j_gene: TRBJ2-7; CDR3aa: CASSYSGTGYEQYF
v_gene: TRBV20-1; j_gene: TRBJ2-3; CDR3aa: CSAPPRETADTQYF
v_gene: TRBV9; j_gene: TRBJ2-3; CDR3aa: CASSVETSGIGDTQYF
v_gene: TRBV3-1; j_gene: TRBJ2-1; CDR3aa: CASSQDLVGTGGDEQFF
v_gene: TRBV10-3; j_gene: TRBJ2-7; CDR3aa: CAISDTGTPTYEQYF
v_gene: TRBV30; j_gene: TRBJ2-7; CDR3aa: CAWSVAGGREQYF